This T cell receptor beta chain was captured in a study of human T cells and chemical hapten exposure (dated by TCRdb to about 2021). With respect to the entire study: For sensitization, 2% DPC in acetone was applied to a 2 cm by 2 cm area of upper inner arm skin. Throughout the study period of around 24 weeks, patients also received therapeutic DPC doses to the scalp every week. Patch testing on the upper back used Finn chambers containing 0.01% DPC, with scoring done after 6 days according to International Contact Dermatitis Research Group standards. Around 30 alopecia patients provided blood for TCR sequencing at one to four time points (pre-sensitization, 2, 6 and 24 weeks). The mostly female patient cohort included alopecia areata with under or over 50% scalp involvement, alopecia totalis and alopecia universalis. Libraries were combined into a pool for sequencing, and differences in TCR yield between samples came mainly from small differences in library volumes within the pool. Peripheral blood TCR repertoire changes were tracked in vivo in alopecia patients during primary and secondary sensitization to the hapten diphenylcyclopropenone (DPC). Blood samples were taken from patients before sensitization (week 0) and at 2, 6 and about 24 weeks after DPC sensitization. Study-level results and caveats: After repeated subsampling, the strength of the expansion versus patch-test correlation and the threshold at which it became significant changed. All patients had alopecia, a presumed autoimmune disease, so their immune response might differ from that of healthy individuals. Significantly more large CDR3 similarity clusters were formed by expanded TCRs than by pre-sensitization or healthy control sets, consistent with antigen-driven responses. No change with DPC sensitization was found in the number of TCRs above 1 in 1000 frequency, and no evidence of global repertoire structure alterations was found. Patch test score was positively correlated with the number of PT1 expanded TCRs, with significance at thresholds 8, 16 and 32 but not at 4.

Relative to germline, V is 3 bases shorter and J is 6 bases shorter, with 15 bases between their ends. Including the terminal cysteine and phenylalanine, the CDR3 comprises 15 residues. Here the CDR3 DNA is all that survives: 45 bases in frame from base 1. Points on this clonotype: This receptor's antigen is unknown. Base-call qualities are not available, and no considerably larger clone is one nucleotide away.

The time point label of this sample denotes: patch test 1, 2 weeks after DPC sensitization. The treatment or condition label here, explained by the study, means: therapeutic diphenylcyclopropenone sensitization with weekly scalp DPC. At each patch-test visit, blood was drawn before the patch test was applied. To be eligible, patients had to be aged 18 to 70, diagnosed with alopecia and judged suitable for DPC therapy, while pregnant patients were excluded. Total RNA was extracted from unfractionated whole blood that had been collected in Tempus Blood RNA tubes. Library creation used RACE. The sequencer listed for this sample is NextSeq 500. Library preparation attached unique molecular identifiers to individual cDNA molecules for quantitative, reproducible TCR counting. Each blood RNA sample was used to sequence both TCR alpha and TCR beta chains. The paper's data handling went like this. Samples had a median of about 96,000 TCRs, with a range from about 23,224 to 690,600. V, J and CDR3 annotation of the TCR reads was carried out using the Decombinator software suite. For the PS versus PT1 abundance plots, all samples were subsampled to the same number of TCRs (28,000). TCRs were defined as expanded if absent before sensitization and observed at least eight times at the 2-week time point. TCRdb took the public reads, trimmed them with fastp at Q25, ran MiXCR for clone calling and kept in-frame beta chains. Rows matching on CDR3 protein sequence are summarized as one entry with the most common DNA and genes. Here the V and J calls rest on TCRdb's processing, not on the authors' analysis. The sample table records 380,000 or so distinct CDR3 sequences; approximately 5% of these occur just once. The biggest ten clones account for 2% to 2.5% of the sample.

The chain is made from TRBV12-3 or TRBV12-4 and TRBJ1-5; no D gene is confidently identified. The sequencing used whole blood, collected in connection with sensitization to the hapten diphenylcyclopropenone (DPC). This TCR was recovered from a woman aged 45-65 years with alopecia areata. Some clones in this sample may be carry-over from other donors' samples. CDR3 sequence: CASSFRGTTSQPQHF. The DNA sequence is as follows: TGTGCCAGCAGTTTCCGAGGAACCACAAGTCAGCCCCAGCATTTT.